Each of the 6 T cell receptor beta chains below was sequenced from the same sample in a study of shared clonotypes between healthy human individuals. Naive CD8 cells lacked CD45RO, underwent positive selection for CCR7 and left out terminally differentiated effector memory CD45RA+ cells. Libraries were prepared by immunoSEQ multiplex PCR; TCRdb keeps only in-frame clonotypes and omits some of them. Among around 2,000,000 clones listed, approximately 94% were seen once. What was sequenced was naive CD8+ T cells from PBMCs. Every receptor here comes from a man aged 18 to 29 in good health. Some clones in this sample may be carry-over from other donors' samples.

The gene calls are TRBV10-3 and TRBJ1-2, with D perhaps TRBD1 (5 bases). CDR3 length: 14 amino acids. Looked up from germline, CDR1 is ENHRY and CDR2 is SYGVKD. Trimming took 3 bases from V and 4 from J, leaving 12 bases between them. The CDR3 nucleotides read TGTGCCATCAGTGATTCGACGGGGGGCTATGGCTACACCTTC. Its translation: CAISDSTGGYGYTF.

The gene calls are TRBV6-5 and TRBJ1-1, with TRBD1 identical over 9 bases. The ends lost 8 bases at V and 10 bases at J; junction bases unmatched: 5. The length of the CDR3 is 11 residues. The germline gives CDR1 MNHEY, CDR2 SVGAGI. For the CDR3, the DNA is TGTGCCAGCGGACCGGGACAGGGAGCTTTCTTT. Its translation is CASGPGQGAFF.

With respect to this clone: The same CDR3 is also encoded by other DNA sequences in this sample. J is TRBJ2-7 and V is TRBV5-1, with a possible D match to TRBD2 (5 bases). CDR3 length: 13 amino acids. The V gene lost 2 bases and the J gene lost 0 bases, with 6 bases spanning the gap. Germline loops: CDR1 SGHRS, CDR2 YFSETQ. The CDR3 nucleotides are TGCGCCAGCAGCTTAGACTACTCCTACGAGCAGTACTTC. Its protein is CASSLDYSYEQYF.

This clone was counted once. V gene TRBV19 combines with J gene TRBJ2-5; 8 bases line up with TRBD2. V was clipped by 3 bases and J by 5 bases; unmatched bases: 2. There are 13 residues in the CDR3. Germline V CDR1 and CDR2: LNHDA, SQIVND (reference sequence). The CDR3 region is CASSIGLAETQYF. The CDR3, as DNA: TGTGCCAGTAGTATCGGACTAGCCGAGACCCAGTACTTC.

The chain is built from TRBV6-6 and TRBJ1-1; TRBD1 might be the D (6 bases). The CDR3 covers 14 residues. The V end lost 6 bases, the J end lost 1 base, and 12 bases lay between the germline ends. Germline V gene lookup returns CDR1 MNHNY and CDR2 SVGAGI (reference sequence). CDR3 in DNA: TGTGCCAGCAGCCAGGGACACCAGAACACTGAAGCTTTCTTT. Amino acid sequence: CASSQGHQNTEAFF.

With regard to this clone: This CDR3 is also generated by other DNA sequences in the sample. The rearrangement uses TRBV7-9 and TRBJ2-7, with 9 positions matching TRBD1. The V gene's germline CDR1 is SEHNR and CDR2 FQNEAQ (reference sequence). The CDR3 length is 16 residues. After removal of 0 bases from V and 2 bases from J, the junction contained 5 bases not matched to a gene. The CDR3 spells CASSLARGQGAYEQYF. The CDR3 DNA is TGTGCCAGCAGCTTAGCGCGGGGACAGGGTGCCTACGAGCAGTACTTC.